What follows are 16 T cell receptor beta chains derived from one specimen sequenced in a study of T cell changes during pregnancy in multiple sclerosis. The repertoire was sequenced with immunoSEQ multiplex PCR; TCRdb's copy has only in-frame clones and lacks some. Seen here are roughly 93,000 clones, around 90% observed once, and the top ten hold around 0.93%. The specimen was peripheral blood, collected before pregnancy. The source is a female donor with multiple sclerosis, enrolled in a pregnancy study.

The count of this clone is one. The chain combines TRBV29-1 with TRBJ2-5; TRBD1 matches 7 bases. The CDR3 loop spans 12 amino acids. The V gene's germline CDR1 is SQVTM and CDR2 ANQGSEA. Unmatched junction bases numbered 6, after V lost 7 bases and J lost 4 bases. The CDR3 loop reads CSGKGAGETQYF. Here the CDR3 DNA reads TGCAGCGGGAAGGGGGCAGGAGAGACCCAGTACTTC.

This clone was detected once. This chain uses TRBV6-1 with TRBJ2-7; TRBD2 agrees at 9 bases. Trimming removed 5 bases from V and 2 bases from J; junction bases left unmatched: 7. Germline assignment: CDR1 MNHNS and CDR2 SASEGT. This CDR3 region has 15 residues. The CDR3 coding sequence is TGTGCCAGCAGTCCCATAGCGGGAGACCCCTACGAGCAGTACTTC. This translates into CASSPIAGDPYEQYF.

This rearrangement joins TRBV15 to TRBJ1-2, with TRBD1 matching over 10 bases. V dropped 3 bases and J dropped 4; count of bases not matched to a gene: 5. Germline CDR1 and CDR2: LNHNV and YYDKDF (reference sequence). The CDR3 totals 15 residues. The CDR3 is CATSSRQGATYGYTF. The CDR3 DNA follows: TGTGCCACCAGCAGCCGACAGGGGGCCACCTATGGCTACACCTTC. The whole variable domain, filled in from reference TRBV15 and TRBJ1-2, reads DAMVIQNPRYQVTQFGKPVTLSCSQTLNHNVMYWYQQKSSQAPKLLFHYYDKDFNNEADTPDNFQSRRPNTSFCFLDIRSPGLGDTAMYLCATSSRQGATYGYTFGSGTRLTVV.

V gene TRBV9 combines with J gene TRBJ1-1, with D hard to call. The germline V gene encodes CDR1 SGDLS and CDR2 YYNGEE. The CDR3 sequence is 13 residues long. Deletions cut 2 bases from V and 5 bases from J, with 10 bases between. The chain's CDR3 is CASSVQAGTEAFF. In DNA, the CDR3 is TGTGCCAGCAGCGTCCAGGCGGGGACTGAAGCTTTCTTT.

The chain employs TRBV6-5 and TRBJ2-2; TRBD1 might be the D (5 bases). Trimming stripped 0 bases from V and 3 bases from J, with 11 bases between. CDR3 size: 16 residues. Germline V CDR1 and CDR2: MNHEY, SVGAGI. The CDR3 nucleotides read TGTGCCAGCAGTTACTCGATAACAGGTCACACCGGGGAGCTGTTTTTT. Residues: CASSYSITGHTGELFF.

This clone came up once. The chain uses TRBV29-1 and TRBJ2-2, with TRBD2 as a possible D gene (6 bases). In germline, CDR1 is SQVTM, CDR2 ANQGSEA. With 3 bases removed from V and 1 base from J, the gap between germline ends came to 12 bases. This CDR3 comprises 15 residues. The CDR3 here is CSVDNSGRNTGELFF. The CDR3 nucleotides are TGCAGCGTTGATAATAGCGGAAGGAACACCGGGGAGCTGTTTTTT.

This clone was detected many times. V usage is TRBV29-1 and J usage is TRBJ2-2, with unresolved D. Per the germline V gene, CDR1 is SQVTM and CDR2 is ANQGSEA. The V end lost 8 bases, the J end lost 6 bases, and 10 bases lay between the germline ends. This CDR3 has 11 amino acids. The CDR3 DNA sequence: TGCAGCTTCCGTGTCGCCGGGGAGCTGTTTTTT. Translation: CSFRVAGELFF.

The chain employs TRBV27 and TRBJ2-7, with D possibly matching TRBD1 (5 bases). Germline CDR1 and CDR2: MNHEY and SMNVEV (reference sequence). The V end lost 6 bases, the J end lost 0 bases, and 12 bases lay between the germline ends. This CDR3 spans 14 amino acids. As DNA, the CDR3 is TGTGCCAGCAGGAAGGGGTTTAGCTCCTACGAGCAGTACTTC. Amino acids: CASRKGFSSYEQYF.

The rearrangement uses TRBV5-1 and TRBJ1-1; D is possibly TRBD1 (6 bases). Germline loops: CDR1 SGHRS, CDR2 YFSETQ. The CDR3 consists of 16 residues. The V end lost 0 bases, the J end lost 1 base, and 13 bases lay between the germline ends. The CDR3 DNA reads as TGCGCCAGCAGCTTGGCCACGACAGGACGGAACACTGAAGCTTTCTTT. Its translation is CASSLATTGRNTEAFF.

The table lists this clone with a count of one. The chain couples TRBV4-2 to TRBJ2-7; 7 bases line up with TRBD1. The CDR3 runs 11 residues. V shed 4 bases, J shed 6 bases, and the junction held 0 bases outside the gene matches. Germline V gene data show CDR1 as LGHNA and CDR2 as YNFKEQ. As DNA, the CDR3 is TGTGCCAGCAGCCCAGGGGGCGAGCAGTACTTC. Translated, it gives CASSPGGEQYF.

J is TRBJ1-2 and V is TRBV28; D gene unclear. V lost 6 bases, J lost 4 bases, and 18 bases lay in between. CDR3 length: 15 residues. Per the germline V gene, CDR1 is MDHEN and CDR2 is SYDVKM. As DNA, the CDR3 is TGTGCCAGCAGCTTAACCTATGAGGGTGGCTATGGCTACACCTTC. Protein: CASSLTYEGGYGYTF.

V is TRBV5-1 and J is TRBJ2-1; 14 bases align to TRBD2. The CDR3 runs to 17 residues. Germline V lookup: CDR1 SGHRS, CDR2 YFSETQ. The trim removed 0 bases at V and 4 bases at J, leaving 3 bases unmatched. CDR3 residues: CASSLGLAGGPYNEQFF. CDR3 in DNA: TGCGCCAGCAGCTTGGGACTAGCGGGAGGGCCATACAATGAGCAGTTCTTC.

The chain links TRBV9 to TRBJ2-1, with 10 bases fitting TRBD1. The CDR3 has 14 amino acids. Trimming at V came to 2 bases and at J to 8 bases, leaving 4 bases not matched to a gene. CDR1 SGDLS and CDR2 YYNGEE come from the germline V gene. The CDR3 loop reads CASSVRDRGYEQFF. The CDR3 bases are TGTGCCAGCAGCGTCCGGGACAGGGGCTATGAGCAGTTCTTC. Using reference TRBV9 and TRBJ2-1 for the parts outside the CDR3, the full variable domain is DSGVTQTPKHLITATGQRVTLRCSPRSGDLSVYWYQQSLDQGLQFLIQYYNGEERAKGNILERFSAQQFPDLHSELNLSSLELGDSALYFCASSVRDRGYEQFFGPGTRLTVL.

The chain joins TRBV28 to TRBJ1-2; 7 positions match TRBD1. Trimming cost V 5 bases and J 5 bases; bases outside gene matches: 5. This CDR3 comprises 13 residues. The germline gives CDR1 MDHEN, CDR2 SYDVKM. As DNA, the CDR3 is TGTGCCAGCAGTCTCCCGACAGGGTATGGCTACACCTTC. This sequence encodes CASSLPTGYGYTF.

V gene TRBV2 combines with J gene TRBJ2-1; D might be TRBD1 (6 bases). Trimming removed 5 bases at V and 8 bases at J, with 13 bases between. There are 13 residues in the CDR3. The germline gives CDR1 SNHLY, CDR2 FYNNEI. CDR3 bases: TGTGCCAGCAGTTCCCAGGGGCTCGATGAGCAGTTCTTC. Protein product: CASSSQGLDEQFF. The entire variable domain, with the rest obtained from reference TRBV2 and TRBJ2-1, is as follows: EPEVTQTPSHQVTQMGQEVILRCVPISNHLYFYWYRQILGQKVEFLVSFYNNEISEKSEIFDDQFSVERPDGSNFTLKIRSTKLEDSAMYFCASSSQGLDEQFFGPGTRLTVL.

The chain links TRBV6-5 to TRBJ1-2; the D is unclear. V dropped 5 bases and J dropped 0 bases, with 7 bases sitting between them. CDR3 size: 13 residues. Germline CDR1 is MNHEY and CDR2 is SVGAGI. The CDR3 sequence: CASSPGANYGYTF. As DNA, the CDR3 is TGTGCCAGCAGTCCGGGAGCTAACTATGGCTACACCTTC.